Sequencing of this TCR beta chain was carried out in a study of spatial heterogeneity in lung cancer. On the study more broadly: The average count in raw reads for each unique TCR and UMI combination exceeded nine appearances. General study results and limits: Among blood samples, ubiquitous expanded tumor TCRs appeared more at resection than at follow-up.

Unique molecular identifiers, one per molecule, were present on every TCR cDNA molecule. TCRdb re-called the 5' RACE reads through MiXCR, storing one row per CDR3 protein. The sample shows about 21,000 distinct CDR3 sequences, under 6% of them seen only once. Time point indicated: sample taken at primary tumor resection. Unsorted whole RNA from tumor, nontumor lung or frozen PBMC underwent sequencing. Samples were donated by 72 untreated early-stage non-small cell lung cancer patients. Germline-derived CDR1 and CDR2 are ENHRY and SYGVKD. The V segment lost 8 bases and the J segment 0 bases; nucleotides outside the gene matches: 4. The CDR3 totals 14 residues. This clonotype occurred many times. Its antigen is not known.

The sequencing here drew on PBMCs, taken at surgery. This receptor was obtained from a male donor with early-stage non-small cell lung cancer. The chain recombines TRBV10-3 with TRBJ2-1; 7 positions match TRBD2. CDR3 region: CAIGRGSSYNEQFF. The CDR3 region has the DNA TGTGCCATCGGGCGCGGGAGCTCCTACAATGAGCAGTTCTTC.